This T cell receptor beta chain was documented in a study of OX40 agonist ivuxolimab in advanced cancers. Study background: Partial responses occurred in three patients (one hepatocellular carcinoma, two cutaneous melanoma).

On this clone itself: As yet, its antigen is unknown.

Regarding the study as a whole: At 0.1 to 3.0 mg/kg and by week 6, clonal expansion occurred in CD4+ and CD8+ blood T cells. The study found among the lowest clonal expansion in partial responders at 0.1-3.0 mg/kg.

The table came from immunoSEQ multiplex PCR; TCRdb's copy has only in-frame clones and leaves some out. The sample contains 85,000 to 100,000 clones, 75% to 90% of which appear only once. Germline CDR1 SNHLY, CDR2 FYNNEI. The CDR3 has 13 residues. V was pared by 3 bases and J by 5 bases, with 10 bases between. The chain employs TRBV2 and TRBJ2-5, with D unresolved. The starting material was CD4+ or CD8+ T cells sorted from blood, obtained in a trial of the OX40 agonist ivuxolimab. The sequence was collected from an adult with an advanced solid tumor such as melanoma, head and neck, liver or kidney cancer. The CDR3 nucleotides read TGTGCCAGCAGTGATGGGGTAGACGAGACCCAGTACTTC. As protein: CASSDGVDETQYF.